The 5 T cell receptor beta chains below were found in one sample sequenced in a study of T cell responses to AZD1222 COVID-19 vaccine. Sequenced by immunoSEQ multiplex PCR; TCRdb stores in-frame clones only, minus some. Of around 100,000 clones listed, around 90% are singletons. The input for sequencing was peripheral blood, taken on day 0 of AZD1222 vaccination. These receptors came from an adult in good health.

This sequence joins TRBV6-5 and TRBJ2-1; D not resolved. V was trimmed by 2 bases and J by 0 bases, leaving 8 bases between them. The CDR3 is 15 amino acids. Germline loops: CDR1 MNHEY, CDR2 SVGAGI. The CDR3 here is CASSYDVSSYNEQFF. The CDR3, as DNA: TGTGCCAGCAGTTACGACGTATCCTCCTACAATGAGCAGTTCTTC.

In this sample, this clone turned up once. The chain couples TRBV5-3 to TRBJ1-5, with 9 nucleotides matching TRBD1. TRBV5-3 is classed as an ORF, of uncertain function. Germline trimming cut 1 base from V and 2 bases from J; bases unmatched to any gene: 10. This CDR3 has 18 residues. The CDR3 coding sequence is TGTGCCAGAAGCTTGTTTGGGACAGGGAGCTATGGCAATCAGCCCCAGCATTTT. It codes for CARSLFGTGSYGNQPQHF.

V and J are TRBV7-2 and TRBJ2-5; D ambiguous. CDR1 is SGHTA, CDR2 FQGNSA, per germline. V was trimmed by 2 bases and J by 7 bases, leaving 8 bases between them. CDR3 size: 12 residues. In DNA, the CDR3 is TGTGCCAGCAGCTTAACCCCGGGGACCCAGTACTTC. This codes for CASSLTPGTQYF.

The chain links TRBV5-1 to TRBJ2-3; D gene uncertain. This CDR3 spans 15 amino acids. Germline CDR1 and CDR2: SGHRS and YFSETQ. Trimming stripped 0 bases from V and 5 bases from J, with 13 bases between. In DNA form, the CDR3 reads TGCGCCAGCAGCTTGGCCGCGGCGTCCGGAGATACGCAGTATTTT. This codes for CASSLAAASGDTQYF.

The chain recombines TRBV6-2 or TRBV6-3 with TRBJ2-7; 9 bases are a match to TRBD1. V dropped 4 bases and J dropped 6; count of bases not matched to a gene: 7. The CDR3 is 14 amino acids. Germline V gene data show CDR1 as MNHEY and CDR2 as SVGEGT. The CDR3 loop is CASSFGTGQSEQYF. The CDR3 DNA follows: TGTGCCAGCAGTTTCGGGACAGGGCAAAGCGAGCAGTACTTC.